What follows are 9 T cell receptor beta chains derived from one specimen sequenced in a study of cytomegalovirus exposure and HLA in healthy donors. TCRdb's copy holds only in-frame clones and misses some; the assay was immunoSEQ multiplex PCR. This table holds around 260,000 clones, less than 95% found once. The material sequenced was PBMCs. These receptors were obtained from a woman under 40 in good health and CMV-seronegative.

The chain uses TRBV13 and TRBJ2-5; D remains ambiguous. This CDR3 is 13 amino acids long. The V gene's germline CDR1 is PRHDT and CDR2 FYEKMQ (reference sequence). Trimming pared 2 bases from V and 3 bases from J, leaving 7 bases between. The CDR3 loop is CASSLHLEETQYF. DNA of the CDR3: TGTGCCAGCAGCTTACACTTAGAAGAGACCCAGTACTTC.

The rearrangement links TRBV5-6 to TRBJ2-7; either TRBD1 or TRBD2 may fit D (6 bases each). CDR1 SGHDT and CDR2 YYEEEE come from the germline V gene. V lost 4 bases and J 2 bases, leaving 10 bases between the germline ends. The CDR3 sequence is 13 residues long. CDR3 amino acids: CASSRGRTYEQYF. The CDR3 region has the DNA TGTGCCAGCAGCCGGGGGCGGACCTACGAGCAGTACTTC.

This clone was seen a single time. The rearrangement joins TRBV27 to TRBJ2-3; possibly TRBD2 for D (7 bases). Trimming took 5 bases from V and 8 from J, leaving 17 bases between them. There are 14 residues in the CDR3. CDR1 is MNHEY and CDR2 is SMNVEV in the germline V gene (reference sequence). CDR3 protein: CASSPEGGLSTQYF. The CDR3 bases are TGTGCCAGCAGTCCAGAGGGGGGGTTGTCTACGCAGTATTTT.

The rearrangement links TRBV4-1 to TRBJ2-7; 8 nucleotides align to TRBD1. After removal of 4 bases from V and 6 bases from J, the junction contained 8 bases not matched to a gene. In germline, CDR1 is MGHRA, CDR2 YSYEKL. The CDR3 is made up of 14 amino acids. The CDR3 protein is CASSREDRAGEQYF. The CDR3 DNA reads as TGCGCCAGCAGCCGAGAGGACAGGGCCGGCGAGCAGTACTTC.

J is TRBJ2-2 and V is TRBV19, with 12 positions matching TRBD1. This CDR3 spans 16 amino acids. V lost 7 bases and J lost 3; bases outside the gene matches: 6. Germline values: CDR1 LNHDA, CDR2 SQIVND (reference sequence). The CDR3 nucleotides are TGTGCCAGTATCGGGACAGGGGGCGCGGACACCGGGGAGCTGTTTTTT. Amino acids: CASIGTGGADTGELFF.

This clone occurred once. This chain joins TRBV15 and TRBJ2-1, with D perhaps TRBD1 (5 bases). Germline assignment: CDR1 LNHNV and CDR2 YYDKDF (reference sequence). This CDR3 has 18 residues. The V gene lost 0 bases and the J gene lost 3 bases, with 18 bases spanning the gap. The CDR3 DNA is TGTGCCACCAGCAGAGACGGACACGCTCGAGCCCTCTACAATGAGCAGTTCTTC. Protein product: CATSRDGHARALYNEQFF. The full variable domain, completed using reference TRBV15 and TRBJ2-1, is DAMVIQNPRYQVTQFGKPVTLSCSQTLNHNVMYWYQQKSSQAPKLLFHYYDKDFNNEADTPDNFQSRRPNTSFCFLDIRSPGLGDTAMYLCATSRDGHARALYNEQFFGPGTRLTVL.

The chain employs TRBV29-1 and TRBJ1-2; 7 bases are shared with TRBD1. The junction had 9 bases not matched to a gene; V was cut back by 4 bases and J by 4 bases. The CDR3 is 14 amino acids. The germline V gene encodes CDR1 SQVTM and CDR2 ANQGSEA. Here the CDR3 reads CSVGERQGGYGYTF. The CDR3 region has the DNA TGCAGCGTTGGGGAAAGGCAGGGGGGCTATGGCTACACCTTC.

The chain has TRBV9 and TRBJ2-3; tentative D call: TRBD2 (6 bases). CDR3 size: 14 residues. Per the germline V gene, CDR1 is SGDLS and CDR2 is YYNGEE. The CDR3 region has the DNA TGTGCTGTAAGTGGAGGGAGCCCCACAGATACGCAGTATTTT. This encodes CAVSGGSPTDTQYF.

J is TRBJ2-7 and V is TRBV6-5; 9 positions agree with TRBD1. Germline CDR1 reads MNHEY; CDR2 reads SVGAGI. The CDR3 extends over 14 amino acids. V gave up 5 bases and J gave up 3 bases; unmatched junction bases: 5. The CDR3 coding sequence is TGTGCCAGCAGTAGACAGGGGGTCAACTACGAGCAGTACTTC. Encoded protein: CASSRQGVNYEQYF.